The source of this T cell receptor (beta chain) is a study of cytomegalovirus exposure and HLA in healthy donors. Study conclusions and caveats: It was reported that the classifier diagnosed cytomegalovirus status with high specificity and sensitivity in both the original and validation cohorts. It was reported in a later analysis that an Asian-associated ancestry cluster showed fewer N-insertions than the 666-donor mean. Some V segments (TRBV6-2 and TRBV6-3 among them) were excluded as indistinguishable.

PCR primers comprised 60 Vbeta and 13 Jbeta primers. Method: immunoSEQ multiplex PCR; TCRdb's copy keeps in-frame clones and lacks some. The sample lists under 250,000 clones, roughly 81% occurring once. V lost 3 bases and J 1 base, leaving 18 bases between the germline ends. Germline V gene sequence: CDR1 SGHAT, CDR2 FQNNGV. CDR3 size: 18 residues. A note on this clone: Its antigen is still unknown.

Sequencing was done on a sample of PBMCs. The sequence was obtained from a girl aged 2-15 years in good health and CMV-seronegative. The rearrangement links TRBV11-2 to TRBJ2-2, with D perhaps TRBD1 (5 bases). The CDR3 nucleotides are TGTGCCAGCAGCTTTGGGGCCGGATGGTCCAAGAACACCGGGGAGCTGTTTTTT. Its translation is CASSFGAGWSKNTGELFF.